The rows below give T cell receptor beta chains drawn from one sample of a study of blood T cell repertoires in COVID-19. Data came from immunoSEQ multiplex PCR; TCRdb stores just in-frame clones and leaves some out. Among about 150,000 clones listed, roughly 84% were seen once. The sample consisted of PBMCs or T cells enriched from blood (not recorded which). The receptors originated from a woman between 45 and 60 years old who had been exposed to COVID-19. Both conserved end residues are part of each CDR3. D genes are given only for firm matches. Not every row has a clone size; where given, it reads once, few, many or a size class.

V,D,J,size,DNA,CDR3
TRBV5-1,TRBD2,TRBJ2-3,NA,TGCGCCAGCAGCTTGGCCCTAGCGGGAGTAGATACGCAGTATTTT,CASSLALAGVDTQYF
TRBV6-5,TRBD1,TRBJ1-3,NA,TGTGCCACCTCGGCAGGGGGCGGCTCTGGAAACACCATATATTTT,CATSAGGGSGNTIYF
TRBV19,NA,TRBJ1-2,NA,TGTGCCACCTCTTTCTCTGGCTACACCTTC,CATSFSGYTF
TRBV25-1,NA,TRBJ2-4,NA,TGTGCCAGCAGTGAATCCTCGACAGTCACGGACATTCAGTACTTC,CASSESSTVTDIQYF
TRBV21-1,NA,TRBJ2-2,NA,TGTGCCAGCAGCACAAAACAGGAGACGAACACCGGGGAGCTGTTTTTT,CASSTKQETNTGELFF
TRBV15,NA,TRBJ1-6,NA,TGTGCCACCAGCAGACTTAGAGGAAATCTGTCACCCCTCCACTTT,CATSRLRGNLSPLHF
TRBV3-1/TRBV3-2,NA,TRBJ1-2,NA,TGTGCCAGCAGCCAAGTACGAGGAGGGAGCTATGGCTACACCTTC,CASSQVRGGSYGYTF
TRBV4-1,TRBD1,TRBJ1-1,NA,TGCGCCAGCAGTTATGTCCCGGGACAGGGGGCGAACACTGAAGCTTTCTTT,CASSYVPGQGANTEAFF
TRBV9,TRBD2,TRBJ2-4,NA,TGTGCCAGCAGCACTCCTAGCGGGGCCGCCAAAAACATTCAGTACTTC,CASSTPSGAAKNIQYF
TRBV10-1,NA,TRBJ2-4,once,TGCGCCAGCAGGACAGACGTAGCCAAAAACATTCAGTACTTC,CASRTDVAKNIQYF
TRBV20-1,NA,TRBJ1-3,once,TGCAGTGCTAGGGGGCTAAACACCATATATTTT,CSARGLNTIYF
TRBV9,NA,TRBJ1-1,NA,TGTGCCAGCAGCGTTTTTCAGGGTGGTGAAGCTTTCTTT,CASSVFQGGEAFF
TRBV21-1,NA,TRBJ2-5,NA,TGTGCCAGCAGCAACGGCCGGGACAGGTTCCAAGAGACCCAGTACTTC,CASSNGRDRFQETQYF
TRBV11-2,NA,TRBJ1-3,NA,TGTGCCAGCAGCTTATCGGGACTTGGAAACACCATATATTTT,CASSLSGLGNTIYF
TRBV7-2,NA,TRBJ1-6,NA,TGTGCCAGCAGCTTAGAGCTCAGGGTACCTTATAATTCACCCCTCCACTTT,CASSLELRVPYNSPLHF
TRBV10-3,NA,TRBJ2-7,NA,TGTGCCATCAGTGTGGAGGGGCCTAGCTCCTACGAGCAGTACTTC,CAISVEGPSSYEQYF
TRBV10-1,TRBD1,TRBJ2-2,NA,TGCGCCAGCAGTGGACAGGGGGCGCAGCTCGGGGAGCTGTTTTTT,CASSGQGAQLGELFF
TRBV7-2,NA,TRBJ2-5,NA,TGTGCCAGCAGACCTACGGGAGTTGGGGAGACCCAGTACTTC,CASRPTGVGETQYF
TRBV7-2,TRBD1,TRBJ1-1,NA,TGTGCCAGCAGCTTAGCGCATCAACCGGGACAGGGTTTTGAAGCTTTCTTT,CASSLAHQPGQGFEAFF
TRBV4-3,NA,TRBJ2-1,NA,TGCGCCAGCAGCCCGTGGACCGAGGGCGGCAATGAGCAGTTCTTC,CASSPWTEGGNEQFF